The TCR beta chain under discussion was sequenced for a study of blood T cells in healthy people across ages. There are 17 residues in the CDR3. Germline V gene lookup returns CDR1 SGHVS and CDR2 FQNEAQ. After removal of 4 bases from V and 0 bases from J, the junction contained 9 bases not matched to a gene. Regarding the study as a whole: Bulk PBMC profiling left naive and antigen-experienced comparisons inconclusive.

A J-beta primer mix and a sample-barcoded 5' primer were used in a second PCR of about 6 to 12 cycles. TCRdb re-derived calls from the 5' RACE reads in MiXCR, one entry per CDR3 protein. This sample carries around 1.5 million distinct CDR3 sequences, 42% of them seen once, and the ten largest clones take around 8%. Healthy Caucasians from Russia aged roughly 6 to 95 served as donors. Each of the donors had roughly 9.7 milliliters of peripheral blood drawn into EDTA-treated Vacutainer tubes. Total RNA extraction produced at least 6 micrograms (per sample) for the study. This clonotype has only a few counts. Antigen specificity is unknown.

This receptor was identified in a woman under 30 in good health. Sequenced material: blood. The rearrangement links TRBV7-8 to TRBJ1-5; TRBD1 matches 7 bases. The CDR3 bases are TGTGCCAGCAGCTATAATCAGGACAGGTATAGCAATCAGCCCCAGCATTTT. This sequence encodes CASSYNQDRYSNQPQHF.